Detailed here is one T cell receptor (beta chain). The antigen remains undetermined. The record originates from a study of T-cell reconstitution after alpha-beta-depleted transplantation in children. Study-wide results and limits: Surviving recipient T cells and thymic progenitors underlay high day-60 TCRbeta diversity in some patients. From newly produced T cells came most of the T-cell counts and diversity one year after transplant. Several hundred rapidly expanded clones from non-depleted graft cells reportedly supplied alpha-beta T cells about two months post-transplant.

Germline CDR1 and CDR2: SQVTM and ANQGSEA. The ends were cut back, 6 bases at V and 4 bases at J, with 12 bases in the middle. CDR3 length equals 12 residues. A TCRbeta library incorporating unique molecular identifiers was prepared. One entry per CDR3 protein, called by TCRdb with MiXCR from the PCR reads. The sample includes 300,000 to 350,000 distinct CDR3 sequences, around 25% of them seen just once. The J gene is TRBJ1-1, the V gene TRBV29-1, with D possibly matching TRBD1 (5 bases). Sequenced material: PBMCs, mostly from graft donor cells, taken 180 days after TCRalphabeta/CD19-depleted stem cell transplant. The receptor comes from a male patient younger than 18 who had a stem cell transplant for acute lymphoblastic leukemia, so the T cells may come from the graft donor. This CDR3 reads CSVLAGTTEAFF. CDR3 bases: TGCAGCGTCCTCGCGGGGACCACTGAAGCTTTCTTT.